Presented here are 26 T cell receptor beta chains from one specimen sequenced in a study of T cell responses to AZD1222 COVID-19 vaccine. Clones were read by immunoSEQ multiplex PCR, and TCRdb kept only the in-frame ones, dropping some. There are some 150,000 clones in the sample; just over 85% occur only once, and approximately 4.7% lies in the top ten. Material: peripheral blood, obtained 28 days after the second AZD1222 dose. Source of these receptors: an adult who received the AZD1222 COVID-19 vaccine.

This chain joins TRBV5-1 and TRBJ2-3; the match to TRBD2 covers 9 bases. Germline lookup yields CDR1 SGHRS and CDR2 YFSETQ. The CDR3 loop spans 16 amino acids. Trimming cost V 4 bases and J 2 bases; bases outside gene matches: 8. The CDR3 bases are TGCGCCAGCAGCCTGACTAGCGGTACGCCCACAGATACGCAGTATTTT. Translating gives CASSLTSGTPTDTQYF. Together with reference TRBV5-1 and TRBJ2-3, the CDR3 gives the full variable domain: KAGVTQTPRYLIKTRGQQVTLSCSPISGHRSVSWYQQTPGQGLQFLFEYFSETQRNKGNFPGRFSGRQFSNSRSEMNVSTLELGDSALYLCASSLTSGTPTDTQYFGPGTRLTVL.

About this clone: Distinct nucleotide sequences in the sample also encode this CDR3. The chain has TRBV5-1 and TRBJ2-1; 9 bases are shared with TRBD2. Unmatched junction bases numbered 6, after V lost 0 bases and J lost 8 bases. This CDR3 spans 15 amino acids. Germline CDR1 is SGHRS and CDR2 is YFSETQ. CDR3 amino acids: CASSLVSGGADEQFF. The CDR3 DNA is TGCGCCAGCAGCTTGGTTAGCGGGGGAGCCGATGAGCAGTTCTTC.

Here the CDR3 DNA reads TGTGCCAGCAGCTTAGTTCCCGGAAACCCGGGGGAGCAGTTCTTC. This sequence encodes CASSLVPGNPGEQFF. The gene calls are TRBV7-8 and TRBJ2-1, with a possible D match to TRBD2 (5 bases). The germline V gene encodes CDR1 SGHVS and CDR2 FQNEAQ. The CDR3 spans 15 residues. Trimming left V 1 base short and J 10 bases short, with 17 bases between.

The chain has TRBV6-5 and TRBJ2-1; 10 bases line up with TRBD2. CDR1 is MNHEY and CDR2 is SVGAGI in the germline V gene. The CDR3 spans 14 residues. The junction had 9 bases not matched to a gene; V was cut back by 8 bases and J by 8 bases. The CDR3 here is CASGRTSGWYEQFF. The CDR3 DNA sequence: TGTGCCAGCGGTCGGACTAGCGGCTGGTATGAGCAGTTCTTC.

The genes are TRBV27 and TRBJ2-5; D perhaps matches TRBD1 (6 bases). Trimming shortened V by 6 bases and J by 2 bases, and 13 bases separated the two germline ends. Germline CDR1 and CDR2: MNHEY and SMNVEV (reference sequence). This CDR3 spans 14 amino acids. CDR3 in amino acids: CASRGASTQETQYF. Here the CDR3 DNA reads TGTGCCAGCAGGGGGGCTAGTACTCAAGAGACCCAGTACTTC.

This clone was observed once. This chain links TRBV6-4 with TRBJ1-3; possible D gene TRBD1, 5 bases. Trimming stripped 7 bases from V and 4 bases from J, with 8 bases between. The V gene's germline CDR1 is MRHNA and CDR2 SNTAGT. The CDR3 totals 12 residues. CDR3 region: CASMGVGNTIYF. The CDR3 coding sequence is TGTGCCAGCATGGGGGTGGGAAACACCATATATTTT.

The chain employs TRBV2 and TRBJ2-7, with a weak D call TRBD2 (6 bases). CDR1 SNHLY and CDR2 FYNNEI come from the germline V gene. The CDR3 consists of 13 residues. Trimming cost V 3 bases and J 5 bases, with 11 bases left between them. CDR3 in DNA: TGTGCCAGCAGTGATCGGGGGTCGGACGAGCAGTACTTC. Protein: CASSDRGSDEQYF.

The chain joins TRBV5-4 to TRBJ2-7; 13 bases line up with TRBD2. V gave up 3 bases and J gave up 8 bases; unmatched junction bases: 14. Germline CDR1 reads SGHNT; CDR2 reads YYREEE (reference sequence). The CDR3 sequence is 17 residues long. Here the CDR3 reads CASSSTPGTSGIWKQYF. CDR3 nucleotide sequence: TGTGCCAGCAGCTCCACTCCCGGGACTAGCGGGATTTGGAAGCAGTACTTC.

In its sample, this clone was seen a few times. This rearrangement joins TRBV5-4 to TRBJ1-1; 10 bases line up with TRBD1. CDR1 SGHNT and CDR2 YYREEE come from the germline V gene (reference sequence). The CDR3 consists of 14 residues. Trimming cost V 4 bases and J 5 bases; bases outside gene matches: 5. CDR3 sequence reads: CASSPGQGVTEAFF. For the CDR3, the DNA is TGTGCCAGCAGCCCCGGACAGGGGGTGACTGAAGCTTTCTTT.

V usage is TRBV6-5 and J usage is TRBJ1-2; D uncertain. CDR1 is MNHEY, CDR2 SVGAGI, per germline. The CDR3 is made up of 13 amino acids. V lost 10 bases, J lost 3 bases, and 15 bases lay in between. In DNA form, the CDR3 reads TGTGCCACCTCCCAGACGGACTACTATGGCTACACCTTC. It yields the protein CATSQTDYYGYTF.

This clone was seen just once. V is TRBV5-5 and J is TRBJ1-2; a possible D gene is TRBD1 (5 bases). The CDR3 extends over 14 amino acids. V lost 4 bases and J 8 bases, leaving 18 bases between the germline ends. Per the germline V gene, CDR1 is SGHKS and CDR2 is YYEKEE (reference sequence). This chain's CDR3 is CASSREGAGRGYTF. DNA of the CDR3: TGTGCCAGCAGCCGGGAAGGGGCAGGGCGAGGCTACACCTTC.

This chain joins TRBV5-1 and TRBJ1-1, with 8 bases matching TRBD1. The CDR3 sequence is 15 residues long. V was clipped by 4 bases and J by 2 bases; unmatched bases: 7. Looked up from germline, CDR1 is SGHRS and CDR2 is YFSETQ. CDR3 bases: TGCGCCAGCAGCGGAGGAACAGGGGGAAACACTGAAGCTTTCTTT. Translated, it gives CASSGGTGGNTEAFF.

The rearrangement joins TRBV5-6 to TRBJ1-2; D is unresolved. V was trimmed by 2 bases and J by 0 bases, leaving 11 bases between them. CDR3 length equals 15 residues. Germline CDR1 reads SGHDT; CDR2 reads YYEEEE. CDR3 sequence: CASSFRSGANYGYTF. The CDR3 DNA is TGTGCCAGCAGCTTTAGGTCGGGAGCTAACTATGGCTACACCTTC.

The chain joins TRBV5-1 to TRBJ2-2; D is perhaps TRBD1 (5 bases). From germline, CDR1 is SGHRS and CDR2 YFSETQ. The V end was cut by 0 bases, the J end by 3 bases, with 15 bases between. The length of the CDR3 is 17 residues. In DNA form, the CDR3 reads TGCGCCAGCAGCTTGGACCCCGACAGAGCCGACACCGGGGAGCTGTTTTTT. Translated: CASSLDPDRADTGELFF.

The chain combines TRBV30 with TRBJ1-5; possibly TRBD1 for D (6 bases). This CDR3 comprises 15 residues. The V end was cut by 2 bases, the J end by 7 bases, with 18 bases between. Germline V gene sequence: CDR1 GTSNPN, CDR2 SVGIG (reference sequence). CDR3 sequence (DNA): TGTGCCTGGAGTCGAGGGGGGAACCAAGGGCAGCCCCAGCATTTT. It encodes CAWSRGGNQGQPQHF.

This chain links TRBV3-1 (or the pseudogene TRBV3-2) with TRBJ1-5; D might be TRBD1 (6 bases). Germline lookup yields CDR1 LGHDT and CDR2 YNNKEL (reference sequence). The V gene lost 4 bases and the J gene lost 0 bases, with 16 bases spanning the gap. The CDR3 covers 17 residues. The CDR3 DNA sequence: TGTGCCAGCAGCCTTTCGGGACACCTTCTTAGCAATCAGCCCCAGCATTTT. Translation: CASSLSGHLLSNQPQHF.

The chain is built from TRBV6-1 and TRBJ2-7, with D perhaps TRBD2 (7 bases). The CDR3 length is 16 residues. Trimming cost V 2 bases and J 0 bases, with 14 bases left between them. Germline CDR1 and CDR2: MNHNS and SASEGT. The CDR3 coding sequence is TGTGCCAGCAGTGAAAGTTGGGGGGGCAGCTCCTACGAGCAGTACTTC. Its translation is CASSESWGGSSYEQYF.

The chain has TRBV11-2 and TRBJ1-2, with a possible D match to TRBD1 (6 bases). Trimming removed 7 bases at V and 10 bases at J, with 22 bases between. Germline loops: CDR1 SGHAT, CDR2 FQNNGV. This CDR3 is 14 amino acids long. DNA for the CDR3: TGTGCCAGCAAAGAGGCGGGGGCGCAGTTTGTCTACACCTTC. Translating it yields CASKEAGAQFVYTF.

The chain has TRBV28 and TRBJ2-5, with TRBD1 identical over 7 bases. The J segment lost 5 bases and the V segment lost 7 bases, leaving 7 bases of the junction unmatched. The CDR3 sequence is 13 residues long. The germline gives CDR1 MDHEN, CDR2 SYDVKM. The CDR3, as DNA: TGTGCCAGCACCCGACAGGGTGGGGAGACCCAGTACTTC. Its translation is CASTRQGGETQYF.

The J gene is TRBJ2-7, the V gene TRBV5-4; D is undetermined. From germline, CDR1 is SGHNT and CDR2 YYREEE (reference sequence). V was trimmed by 1 base and J by 4 bases, leaving 9 bases between them. There are 13 residues in the CDR3. CDR3: CASSLYGPYEQYF. The CDR3 DNA follows: TGTGCCAGCAGCTTGTACGGGCCTTACGAGCAGTACTTC.

The chain uses TRBV7-9 and TRBJ2-7; D call uncertain. There are 13 residues in the CDR3. V dropped 0 bases and J dropped 3 bases, with 6 bases sitting between them. CDR1 is SEHNR, CDR2 FQNEAQ, per germline (reference sequence). The CDR3 nucleotides read TGTGCCAGCAGCTTAGCCAGGATCTACGAGCAGTACTTC. It codes for CASSLARIYEQYF.

The J gene is TRBJ2-2, the V gene TRBV18; TRBD1 agrees at 8 bases. Trimming removed 3 bases from V and 3 bases from J; junction bases left unmatched: 3. The CDR3 has 15 residues. Per the germline V gene, CDR1 is KGHSH and CDR2 is LQKENI. The CDR3, as DNA: TGTGCCAGCTCACCGTCGACAGGGGACACCGGGGAGCTGTTTTTT. Protein product: CASSPSTGDTGELFF.

The J gene is TRBJ1-2, the V gene TRBV7-8; 9 nucleotides line up with TRBD1. J was trimmed by 5 bases and V by 5 bases; bases with no gene match: 6. The CDR3 loop spans 14 amino acids. The germline CDR1 and CDR2 sequences are SGHVS and FQNEAQ. The CDR3 loop reads CASSTTGTGYGYTF. The CDR3 bases are TGTGCCAGCAGCACTACCGGGACAGGGTATGGCTACACCTTC.

The gene calls are TRBV15 and TRBJ2-7; TRBD1 agrees at 8 bases. CDR1 and CDR2 from the germline V gene are LNHNV and YYDKDF (reference sequence). The V gene end was trimmed by 3 bases and the J gene end by 7 bases; junction bases not matched to a gene: 5. CDR3 length: 13 amino acids. CDR3 sequence reads: CATSSDRGSEQYF. CDR3 DNA: TGTGCCACCAGCAGCGACAGGGGCAGTGAGCAGTACTTC.

The chain links TRBV28 to TRBJ1-4; no reliable D call. The CDR3 totals 14 residues. CDR1 MDHEN and CDR2 SYDVKM come from the germline V gene. The V end lost 4 bases, the J end lost 5 bases, and 11 bases lay between the germline ends. The CDR3 sequence: CASSWLDGNEKLFF. The DNA of the CDR3 is TGTGCCAGCAGTTGGTTGGACGGGAATGAAAAACTGTTTTTT.

The chain has TRBV5-1 and TRBJ1-6; D not certain. The CDR3 extends over 13 amino acids. Trimming stripped 5 bases from V and 6 bases from J, with 9 bases between. Germline V lookup: CDR1 SGHRS, CDR2 YFSETQ. The CDR3 DNA sequence: TGCGCCAGCAGAGAAAGGGTTAATTCACCCCTCCACTTT. Translated: CASRERVNSPLHF.